The TCR beta chain under discussion was sequenced for a study of shared clonotypes between healthy human individuals. This clone has only one observation. Its target is unknown. Only in-frame clones appear in the TCRdb table, and some are missing; sequencing was by immunoSEQ multiplex PCR. The sample records around 690,000 clones, 80% to 95% being singletons. Whole-study results and caveats: For naive CD4 cells, around 5% of clonotypes were shared across a handful of donors. Among non-shared clonotypes, generation probabilities were lower than among those shared by all four donors. Memory subsets generally showed smaller estimated richness than naive subsets did. Sorted-subset samples were not fully sequenced, rarefaction indicated.

This CDR3 is 9 amino acids long. Trimming removed 7 bases at V and 9 bases at J, with 7 bases between. CDR1 and CDR2 from the germline V gene are SQVTM and ANQGSEA. This chain uses TRBV29-1 with TRBJ2-1, with a tentative D call TRBD2 (6 bases). Source material: memory CD8+ T cells from PBMCs. Subset indicated: CD45RO+ cells pooled with CCR7-negative TemRA cells. This receptor was identified in a man aged 18 to 29 in good health. Some clones in this sample may be carry-over from other donors' samples. The CDR3 loop is CSAGGEQFF. The CDR3 DNA follows: TGCAGCGCCGGGGGTGAGCAGTTCTTC.